The sample holds a few counts of the clone carrying this T cell receptor beta chain. Antigen specificity is unknown. These data belong to a study of T cell repertoires in cytomegalovirus infection. Looking at the study overall: Epitope selection comprised recently identified HLA-C-restricted CMV epitopes and well-studied HLA-B-restricted CMV epitopes. It can be stated that public TCR beta signatures indicated CMV infection as well as a matching HLA type. Notes on the study in general: The cumulative frequency of public TCR beta families identified carriers of CMV plus the relevant HLA.

MiXCR, run by TCRdb on the reads, gives a single entry per CDR3 protein. Of about half a million distinct CDR3 sequences in the sample, roughly a third were seen once. This CDR3 contains 16 residues. V dropped 1 base and J dropped 0; count of bases not matched to a gene: 4. CDR1 is LGHDT and CDR2 is YNNKEL in the germline V gene (reference sequence). The clonotype comes from a human donor in good health (CMV status not recorded). Some clones in this sample may be carry-over from other donors' samples. The gene calls are TRBV3-1 and TRBJ2-3; 7 nucleotides line up with TRBD2. The material sequenced was cultured PBMCs, taken from culture after CMV antigen stimulation. The CDR3 reads CASSQVYSGSTDTQYF. The DNA of the CDR3 is TGTGCCAGCAGCCAAGTGTATAGCGGGAGCACAGATACGCAGTATTTT.